One sample yielded the 11 T cell receptor beta chains listed below, sequenced in a study of beta chain features in type 1 diabetes. Expressed TCRB transcripts were sequenced because the entire RNA isolate underwent reverse transcription. Libraries were prepared by immunoSEQ multiplex PCR; TCRdb keeps only in-frame clonotypes and omits some of them. Of 150,000 to 190,000 clones listed, roughly 11% were seen once; the top ten hold roughly 2%. Sequencing was carried out using central memory CD4+ T cells from blood. These receptors originate from a man younger than 35 in good health.

The rearrangement uses TRBV2 and TRBJ2-7; 8 bases line up with TRBD1. Germline trimming cut 6 bases from V and 6 bases from J; bases unmatched to any gene: 13. The CDR3 runs 15 residues. Germline V gene data show CDR1 as SNHLY and CDR2 as FYNNEI. The CDR3 sequence: CASRTGQGVFSEQYF. In nucleotides, the CDR3 is TGTGCCAGCAGGACTGGACAGGGTGTTTTTAGCGAGCAGTACTTC.

In its sample, this clone was seen a few times. This chain uses TRBV23-1 with TRBJ1-1; D might be TRBD1 (6 bases). TRBV23-1 belongs to the ORF category, with a function that is uncertain. Between the trimmed V and J ends, which lost 0 bases and 8 bases, there was a span of 16 bases. The CDR3 has 15 amino acids. The CDR3 region has the DNA TGCGCCAGCAGTCAATCAAGGGGGGGAAACTCCGAAGCTTTCTTT. Translating gives CASSQSRGGNSEAFF.

The genes are TRBV16 and TRBJ1-5; TRBD1 might be the D (6 bases). The CDR3 is made up of 17 amino acids. The germline V gene encodes CDR1 KGHSY and CDR2 FQNENV. The V end lost 4 bases, the J end lost 3 bases, and 19 bases lay between the germline ends. The CDR3 loop is CASSPPGGRGPNQPQHF. CDR3 DNA: TGTGCCAGCAGCCCCCCCGGGGGACGGGGGCCCAATCAGCCCCAGCATTTT.

The chain has TRBV25-1 and TRBJ1-5; 8 nucleotides agree with TRBD1. Germline CDR1 MGHDK, CDR2 SYGVNS. Losses at the gene ends were 11 bases for V and 2 bases for J; bases not matched to a gene: 2. The CDR3 extends over 12 amino acids. The CDR3 DNA reads as TGTGCCTCGGGACAGGGCAATCAGCCCCAGCATTTT. Translated: CASGQGNQPQHF.

This clone was seen more than once but under ten times. The chain recombines TRBV5-1 with TRBJ2-2; 10 bases align to TRBD1. Per germline, CDR1 SGHRS and CDR2 YFSETQ. This CDR3 contains 16 residues. The J segment lost 5 bases and the V segment lost 0 bases, leaving 4 bases of the junction unmatched. Here the CDR3 reads CASSLAGTGATGELFF. As DNA, the CDR3 is TGCGCCAGCAGCTTGGCAGGGACAGGGGCTACCGGGGAGCTGTTTTTT.

V is TRBV5-1 and J is TRBJ2-7, with D perhaps being TRBD1 or TRBD2 (6 bases each). The germline V gene has CDR1 SGHRS and CDR2 YFSETQ. Trimming took off 4 bases at V and 3 bases at J, with 17 bases between the two ends. This CDR3 has 15 amino acids. CDR3 sequence reads: CASSDRGGPNYEQYF. In DNA, the CDR3 is TGCGCCAGCAGCGACCGTGGGGGGCCTAACTACGAGCAGTACTTC.

The chain employs TRBV4-2 and TRBJ1-2; D is perhaps TRBD1 (5 bases). The CDR3 covers 15 residues. Trimming shortened V by 0 bases and J by 7 bases, and 15 bases separated the two germline ends. Germline CDR1 LGHNA, CDR2 YNFKEQ. This CDR3 reads CASSQDRAGPRGYTF. The CDR3 coding sequence is TGTGCCAGCAGCCAAGATAGGGCAGGGCCTCGTGGCTACACCTTC.

About this clone: A clone one base away is much larger, so this may be a read error. This CDR3 reads CASSVEIAGGSTDTQYF. The CDR3 nucleotides read TGTGCCAGCAGCGTAGAAATAGCGGGGGGCAGCACAGATACGCAGTATTTT. The V gene is TRBV9, the J gene TRBJ2-3; the match to TRBD2 covers 10 bases. The CDR3 totals 17 residues. The junction had 4 bases not matched to a gene; V was cut back by 0 bases and J by 0 bases. Germline CDR1 reads SGDLS; CDR2 reads YYNGEE.

This clone was detected a few times. This chain connects TRBV25-1 to TRBJ1-2, with D possibly matching TRBD1 (6 bases). Germline CDR1 and CDR2: MGHDK and SYGVNS. This CDR3 comprises 14 residues. V lost 0 bases and J lost 4, with 9 bases in between. For the CDR3, the DNA is TGTGCCAGCAGTGAATACGGACAGTCCTATGGCTACACCTTC. Its protein is CASSEYGQSYGYTF.

This clone was seen a few times. J is TRBJ1-2 and V is TRBV4-2, with a weak D call TRBD1 (5 bases). The germline V gene encodes CDR1 LGHNA and CDR2 YNFKEQ. This CDR3 spans 14 amino acids. V lost 6 bases, J lost 6 bases, and 17 bases lay in between. The CDR3 DNA sequence: TGTGCCAGCAGTCGGGCAGGGCCCGTGGATGGCTACACCTTC. Translating gives CASSRAGPVDGYTF.

This clone was observed a few times. In DNA form, the CDR3 reads TGTGCCAGCAGCTTGGAGGACAGACTCTATGGCTACACCTTC. Encoded protein: CASSLEDRLYGYTF. The V and J genes are TRBV5-6 and TRBJ1-2, with TRBD1 as a possible D gene (6 bases). Germline V gene lookup returns CDR1 SGHDT and CDR2 YYEEEE. The CDR3 runs to 14 residues. The germline V and J ends were trimmed by 0 bases and 4 bases, with 10 bases remaining between them.